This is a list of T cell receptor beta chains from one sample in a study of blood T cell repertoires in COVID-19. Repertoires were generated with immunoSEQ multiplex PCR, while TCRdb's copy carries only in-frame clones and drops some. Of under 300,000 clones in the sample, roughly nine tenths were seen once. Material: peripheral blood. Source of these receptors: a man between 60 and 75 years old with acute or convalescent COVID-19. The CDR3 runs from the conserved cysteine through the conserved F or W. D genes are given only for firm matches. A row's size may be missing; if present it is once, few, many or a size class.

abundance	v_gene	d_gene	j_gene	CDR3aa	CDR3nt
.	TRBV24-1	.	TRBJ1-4	CATSDAGQGTRGKLFF	TGTGCCACCAGTGATGCCGGGCAGGGAACAAGGGGAAAACTGTTTTTT
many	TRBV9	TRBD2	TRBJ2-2	CASSLRTSGGGELFF	TGTGCCAGCAGCCTCCGGACTAGCGGTGGCGGGGAGCTGTTTTTT
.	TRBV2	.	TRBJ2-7	CASRNSQYYEQYF	TGTGCCAGCAGGAACAGCCAATACTACGAGCAGTACTTC
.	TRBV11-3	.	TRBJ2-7	CASSWQGTPYEQYF	TGTGCCAGCAGCTGGCAGGGGACACCCTACGAGCAGTACTTC
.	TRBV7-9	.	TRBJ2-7	CASSLVEGVTRGHYEQYF	TGTGCCAGCAGCTTAGTAGAAGGGGTGACTAGGGGGCACTACGAGCAGTACTTC
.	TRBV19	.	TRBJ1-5	CASTRSNQPQHF	TGTGCCAGTACTCGGAGCAATCAGCCCCAGCATTTT
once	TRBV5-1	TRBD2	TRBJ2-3	CASSLVSSGTDTQYF	TGCGCCAGCAGCTTGGTTTCTAGCGGGACAGATACGCAGTATTTT
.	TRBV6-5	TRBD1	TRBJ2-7	CASRIDRTGGYEQYF	TGTGCCAGCAGAATAGATAGGACAGGGGGCTACGAGCAGTACTTC
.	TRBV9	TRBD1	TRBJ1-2	CASSVGQGISNYGYTF	TGTGCCAGCAGCGTCGGACAGGGCATATCTAACTATGGCTACACCTTC
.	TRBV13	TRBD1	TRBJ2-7	CASSRDRSYEQYF	TGTGCCAGCAGCCGGGACAGATCCTACGAGCAGTACTTC
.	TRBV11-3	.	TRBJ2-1	CASSLGPADNEQFF	TGTGCCAGCAGCTTAGGTCCAGCGGACAATGAGCAGTTCTTC
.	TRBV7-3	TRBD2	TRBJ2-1	CASRYRVVAGGSYNEQFF	TGTGCCAGCAGGTATCGGGTGGTAGCGGGAGGTTCCTACAATGAGCAGTTCTTC
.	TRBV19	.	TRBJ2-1	CASSSFGRGQFF	TGTGCCAGTAGTTCCTTTGGCAGGGGGCAGTTCTTC
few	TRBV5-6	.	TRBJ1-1	CASGTLGAVTEAFF	TGTGCCAGCGGAACCTTGGGGGCTGTCACTGAAGCTTTCTTT
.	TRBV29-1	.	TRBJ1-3	CSVVEIAGAGGNTIYF	TGCAGCGTTGTGGAGATAGCAGGGGCAGGTGGAAACACCATATATTTT
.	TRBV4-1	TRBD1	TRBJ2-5	CASSQGTGAQETQYF	TGCGCCAGCAGCCAGGGGACAGGGGCCCAAGAGACCCAGTACTTC
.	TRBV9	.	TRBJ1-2	CASSVGTDSYYGYTF	TGTGCCAGCAGCGTAGGTACCGACAGCTACTATGGCTACACCTTC
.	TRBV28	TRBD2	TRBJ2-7	CASSLARLALTYEQYF	TGTGCCAGCAGTTTGGCCCGACTAGCGCTAACCTACGAGCAGTACTTC
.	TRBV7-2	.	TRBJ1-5	CASSFTGKGQPQHF	TGTGCCAGCAGCTTTACAGGAAAAGGTCAGCCCCAGCATTTT
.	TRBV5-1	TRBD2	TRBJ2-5	CASSLPTGEGETQYF	TGCGCCAGCAGCTTGCCCACTGGGGAGGGGGAGACCCAGTACTTC
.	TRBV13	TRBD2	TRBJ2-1	CASSSLLGTSGFGHEQFF	TGTGCCAGCAGCTCTTTGTTAGGGACTAGCGGGTTCGGGCATGAGCAGTTCTTC